The TCR beta chain under discussion was sequenced for a study of monozygotic twins with inflammatory bowel disease. UMIs with a 6-nucleotide sample barcode were added by template switching. Reanalyzing the 5' RACE reads, TCRdb keeps one entry per CDR3 protein, without DNA. In total, the table holds roughly 330,000 distinct CDR3 sequences. Study-level results: A distinction between different T cell subtypes was not possible. TCRbeta inverse Simpson diversity was decreased in IBD patients versus healthy co-twins.

Turning to this clonotype: As yet, its antigen is unknown.

Germline CDR1 and CDR2: SGHDT and YYEEEE. CDR3 size: 16 residues. The receptor was isolated from a human donor with ulcerative colitis or Crohn's disease, or a healthy co-twin of an affected twin (not recorded which). Sequenced sample: blood. The chain uses TRBV5-6 and TRBJ2-1; TCRdb's D call of TRBD1 is untestable without DNA. The CDR3: CASSLARGRGTDEQFF.